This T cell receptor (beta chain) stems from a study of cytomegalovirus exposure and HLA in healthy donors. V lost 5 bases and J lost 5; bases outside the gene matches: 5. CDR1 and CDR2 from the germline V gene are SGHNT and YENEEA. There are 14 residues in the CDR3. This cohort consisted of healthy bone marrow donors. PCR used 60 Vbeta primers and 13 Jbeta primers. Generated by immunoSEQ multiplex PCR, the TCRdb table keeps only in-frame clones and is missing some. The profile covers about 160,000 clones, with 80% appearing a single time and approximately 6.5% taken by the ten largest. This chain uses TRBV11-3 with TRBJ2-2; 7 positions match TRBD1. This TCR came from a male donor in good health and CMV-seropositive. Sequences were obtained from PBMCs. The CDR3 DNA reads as TGTGCCAGCAGCCAGGGACAGTGGACCGGGGAGCTGTTTTTT. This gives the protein CASSQGQWTGELFF. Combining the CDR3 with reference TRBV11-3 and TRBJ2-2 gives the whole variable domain EAGVVQSPRYKIIEKKQPVAFWCNPISGHNTLYWYLQNLGQGPELLIRYENEEAVDDSQLPKDRFSAERLKGVDSTLKIQPAELGDSAVYLCASSQGQWTGELFFGEGSRLTVL.